These T cell receptor beta chains were read from a single sample in a study of PD-1 blockade in classical Hodgkin lymphoma. Generated by immunoSEQ multiplex PCR, the TCRdb table keeps only in-frame clones and is missing some. The sample records roughly 60,000 clones, approximately 90% being singletons. Sample: peripheral blood mononuclear cells (PBMCs), taken before the second cycle of nivolumab. The origin of the receptors is a human donor with classical Hodgkin lymphoma. Each CDR3 is given with its conserved first and last residue. Fields, in order: D gene, clone size, J gene, V gene, CDR3 protein, CDR3 DNA. The D gene is left open where the match is weak. Where a row states a size, it is once, few, many or the class of an expanded clone; other rows omit it.

D gene: .
clone size: .
J gene: TRBJ1-1
V gene: TRBV5-1
CDR3 protein: CASSLRQGLFITEAFF
CDR3 DNA: TGCGCCAGCAGCTTGCGTCAGGGGCTATTTATCACTGAAGCTTTCTTT

D gene: .
clone size: .
J gene: TRBJ1-3
V gene: TRBV6-1
CDR3 protein: CASSEATPGNTIYF
CDR3 DNA: TGTGCCAGCAGTGAAGCCACACCAGGAAACACCATATATTTT

D gene: .
clone size: .
J gene: TRBJ2-1
V gene: TRBV5-1
CDR3 protein: CASSVGDYNEQFF
CDR3 DNA: TGCGCCAGCAGCGTCGGAGACTACAATGAGCAGTTCTTC

D gene: .
clone size: .
J gene: TRBJ2-7
V gene: TRBV5-1
CDR3 protein: CASSLLDTEWDEQYF
CDR3 DNA: TGCGCCAGCAGCTTGCTGGACACGGAATGGGACGAGCAGTACTTC

D gene: TRBD1
clone size: .
J gene: TRBJ1-6
V gene: TRBV4-1
CDR3 protein: CASSQGDRAESSPLHF
CDR3 DNA: TGCGCCAGCAGCCAAGGGGACAGGGCAGAGAGTTCACCCCTCCACTTT

D gene: .
clone size: .
J gene: TRBJ1-2
V gene: TRBV7-2
CDR3 protein: CASSSQGSDYGYTF
CDR3 DNA: TGTGCCAGCAGCTCACAGGGAAGTGACTATGGCTACACCTTC

D gene: TRBD1
clone size: .
J gene: TRBJ2-7
V gene: TRBV5-5
CDR3 protein: CASSLGQGARYYEQYF
CDR3 DNA: TGTGCCAGCAGCTTGGGGCAGGGGGCGCGCTACTACGAGCAGTACTTC

D gene: TRBD1
clone size: .
J gene: TRBJ2-7
V gene: TRBV7-8
CDR3 protein: CASSLEDRTYEQYF
CDR3 DNA: TGTGCCAGCAGCTTGGAGGACAGGACCTACGAGCAGTACTTC

D gene: TRBD2
clone size: .
J gene: TRBJ2-5
V gene: TRBV5-1
CDR3 protein: CASSQLAGKETQYF
CDR3 DNA: TGCGCCAGCAGCCAACTAGCGGGAAAAGAGACCCAGTACTTC

D gene: TRBD2
clone size: .
J gene: TRBJ2-5
V gene: TRBV5-1
CDR3 protein: CASSHLGLAGGRTLGETQYF
CDR3 DNA: TGCGCCAGCAGCCACCTCGGGCTAGCGGGGGGAAGAACTTTAGGAGAGACCCAGTACTTC

D gene: .
clone size: .
J gene: TRBJ1-5
V gene: TRBV5-1
CDR3 protein: CASSKEGDSNQPQHF
CDR3 DNA: TGCGCCAGCAGCAAGGAAGGGGATAGCAATCAGCCCCAGCATTTT

D gene: .
clone size: .
J gene: TRBJ1-1
V gene: TRBV5-1
CDR3 protein: CASSLAETFEAFF
CDR3 DNA: TGCGCCAGCAGCTTGGCCGAAACCTTTGAAGCTTTCTTT

D gene: .
clone size: .
J gene: TRBJ2-6
V gene: TRBV27
CDR3 protein: CASRAYTGANVLTF
CDR3 DNA: TGTGCCAGCAGGGCGTATACTGGGGCCAACGTCCTGACTTTC

D gene: TRBD1
clone size: .
J gene: TRBJ1-4
V gene: TRBV5-1
CDR3 protein: CASSVMPGTGNEKLFF
CDR3 DNA: TGCGCCAGCAGCGTGATGCCCGGGACAGGGAATGAAAAACTGTTTTTT

D gene: .
clone size: .
J gene: TRBJ2-5
V gene: TRBV5-1
CDR3 protein: CASSPQGGGRQETQYF
CDR3 DNA: TGCGCCAGCAGCCCCCAGGGGGGTGGACGCCAAGAGACCCAGTACTTC

D gene: .
clone size: .
J gene: TRBJ1-3
V gene: TRBV5-1
CDR3 protein: CASTRGTGENTIYF
CDR3 DNA: TGCGCCAGCACCCGGGGCACAGGAGAAAACACCATATATTTT

D gene: .
clone size: .
J gene: TRBJ2-3
V gene: TRBV5-1
CDR3 protein: CASSLAGTDTQYF
CDR3 DNA: TGCGCCAGCAGCCTCGCAGGAACAGATACGCAGTATTTT

D gene: TRBD2
clone size: .
J gene: TRBJ2-5
V gene: TRBV5-1
CDR3 protein: CASSRAGTSGGQETQYF
CDR3 DNA: TGCGCCAGCAGCAGGGCTGGGACCAGCGGGGGCCAAGAGACCCAGTACTTC

D gene: TRBD1
clone size: .
J gene: TRBJ1-1
V gene: TRBV5-6
CDR3 protein: CASSVRQGAEAFF
CDR3 DNA: TGTGCCAGCAGCGTCCGGCAGGGGGCTGAAGCTTTCTTT

D gene: .
clone size: .
J gene: TRBJ1-2
V gene: TRBV4-1
CDR3 protein: CASSQSGPSEGGRNGYTF
CDR3 DNA: TGCGCCAGCAGCCAATCGGGGCCCTCGGAGGGGGGTAGGAATGGCTACACCTTC

D gene: .
clone size: .
J gene: TRBJ2-7
V gene: TRBV30
CDR3 protein: CAGAKGGVSYEQYF
CDR3 DNA: TGTGCCGGCGCCAAAGGGGGGGTTTCCTACGAGCAGTACTTC

D gene: .
clone size: .
J gene: TRBJ1-1
V gene: TRBV5-1
CDR3 protein: CASKGGSLNTEAFF
CDR3 DNA: TGCGCCAGCAAAGGAGGCAGCTTGAACACTGAAGCTTTCTTT

D gene: .
clone size: .
J gene: TRBJ1-1
V gene: TRBV5-1
CDR3 protein: CASTTGVRGMNTEAFF
CDR3 DNA: TGCGCCAGCACAACCGGAGTCCGGGGGATGAACACTGAAGCTTTCTTT

D gene: .
clone size: .
J gene: TRBJ2-5
V gene: TRBV5-8
CDR3 protein: CASSLAVGIAEETQYF
CDR3 DNA: TGTGCCAGCAGCTTGGCCGTCGGGATAGCGGAAGAGACCCAGTACTTC

D gene: .
clone size: .
J gene: TRBJ2-7
V gene: TRBV5-1
CDR3 protein: CASSFTPGASYEQYF
CDR3 DNA: TGCGCCAGCAGCTTCACACCAGGGGCCTCCTACGAGCAGTACTTC

D gene: .
clone size: .
J gene: TRBJ2-1
V gene: TRBV6-5
CDR3 protein: CASTRGGGPHNEQFF
CDR3 DNA: TGTGCCAGCACCAGAGGAGGGGGCCCGCACAATGAGCAGTTCTTC

D gene: .
clone size: .
J gene: TRBJ2-7
V gene: TRBV7-9
CDR3 protein: CASSLDKPPMYF
CDR3 DNA: TGTGCCAGCAGCTTAGACAAGCCCCCAATGTACTTC

D gene: .
clone size: .
J gene: TRBJ1-1
V gene: TRBV5-1
CDR3 protein: CASSLDRVGTEAFF
CDR3 DNA: TGCGCCAGCAGCTTGGATAGGGTGGGCACTGAAGCTTTCTTT

D gene: .
clone size: .
J gene: TRBJ2-4
V gene: TRBV6-5
CDR3 protein: CASRPGLAKNIQYF
CDR3 DNA: TGTGCCAGCAGGCCCGGTCTAGCCAAAAACATTCAGTACTTC

D gene: TRBD1
clone size: .
J gene: TRBJ1-1
V gene: TRBV19
CDR3 protein: CASSRTGWTEAFF
CDR3 DNA: TGTGCCAGTAGTAGGACAGGGTGGACTGAAGCTTTCTTT

D gene: .
clone size: .
J gene: TRBJ2-2
V gene: TRBV7-3
CDR3 protein: CASSSQGNTGELFF
CDR3 DNA: TGTGCCAGCAGCTCCCAGGGGAACACCGGGGAGCTGTTTTTT

D gene: .
clone size: .
J gene: TRBJ2-5
V gene: TRBV5-1
CDR3 protein: CASSFGRGGETQYF
CDR3 DNA: TGCGCCAGCAGCTTCGGGAGAGGAGGTGAGACCCAGTACTTC

D gene: .
clone size: .
J gene: TRBJ2-7
V gene: TRBV6-5
CDR3 protein: CAAANAPPIYEQYF
CDR3 DNA: TGTGCCGCAGCGAACGCGCCTCCTATTTACGAGCAGTACTTC

D gene: .
clone size: .
J gene: TRBJ1-1
V gene: TRBV5-1
CDR3 protein: CASSSGHQNTEAFF
CDR3 DNA: TGCGCCAGCAGCTCGGGACACCAGAACACTGAAGCTTTCTTT

D gene: .
clone size: few
J gene: TRBJ1-2
V gene: TRBV5-1
CDR3 protein: CASSLEQGHYGYTF
CDR3 DNA: TGCGCCAGCAGCTTGGAGCAGGGGCACTATGGCTACACCTTC

D gene: TRBD1
clone size: once
J gene: TRBJ2-5
V gene: TRBV5-1
CDR3 protein: CASSLVGTGKETQYF
CDR3 DNA: TGCGCCAGCAGCTTGGTTGGGACAGGAAAAGAGACCCAGTACTTC

D gene: .
clone size: .
J gene: TRBJ2-1
V gene: TRBV6-5
CDR3 protein: CASSLTPSSYNEQFF
CDR3 DNA: TGTGCCAGCAGTCTCACGCCAAGCTCCTACAATGAGCAGTTCTTC

D gene: .
clone size: .
J gene: TRBJ2-5
V gene: TRBV10-2
CDR3 protein: CASSGKETQYF
CDR3 DNA: TGCGCCAGCAGTGGAAAAGAGACCCAGTACTTC

D gene: .
clone size: .
J gene: TRBJ2-1
V gene: TRBV18
CDR3 protein: CASSPLGQSSYNEQFF
CDR3 DNA: TGTGCCAGCTCACCTCTTGGTCAGAGCTCCTACAATGAGCAGTTCTTC